What follows are 4 T cell receptor beta chains derived from one specimen sequenced in a study of blood T cell repertoires in COVID-19. Libraries were prepared by immunoSEQ multiplex PCR; TCRdb keeps only in-frame clonotypes and omits some of them. The sample holds hundreds of thousands of clones, 75% to 90% seen once. The sample was PBMCs or T cells enriched from blood (not recorded which). These receptor sequences come from a woman aged 25 to 39 who had been exposed to COVID-19.

V usage is TRBV4-1 and J usage is TRBJ1-2, with D possibly TRBD1 on 6 matching bases. V was pared by 6 bases and J by 8 bases, with 13 bases between. The CDR3 contains 12 residues. Germline V gives CDR1 MGHRA, CDR2 YSYEKL. Here the CDR3 reads CASSPQGRGYTF. CDR3 sequence (DNA): TGCGCCAGCAGTCCACAGGGACGGGGCTACACCTTC.

This clone was found a few times. The chain employs TRBV11-2 and TRBJ2-1; D is ambiguous. The CDR3 extends over 14 amino acids. The V gene lost 2 bases and the J gene lost 4 bases, with 9 bases spanning the gap. Germline V lookup: CDR1 SGHAT, CDR2 FQNNGV. The CDR3 DNA reads TGTGCCAGCAGCTTATTTCCACATTACAATGAGCAGTTCTTC. Protein product: CASSLFPHYNEQFF.

This clone was seen more than once but under ten times. The chain employs TRBV19 and TRBJ1-1; 7 bases map to TRBD1. With 6 bases clipped from V and 3 bases from J, the junction kept 7 bases outside the gene matches. The CDR3 has 14 residues. Germline CDR1 reads LNHDA; CDR2 reads SQIVND (reference sequence). In DNA, the CDR3 is TGTGCCAGTAGGATTCCTGACAGGGACACTGAAGCTTTCTTT. This sequence encodes CASRIPDRDTEAFF.

CDR3 nucleotides: TGTGCCAGCAGTTTTTACCGTAGCCCCGTCAATGAGCAGTTCTTC. This codes for CASSFYRSPVNEQFF. The rearrangement uses TRBV28 and TRBJ2-1; unclear D gene. CDR1 and CDR2 from the germline V gene are MDHEN and SYDVKM. This CDR3 spans 15 amino acids. Between the trimmed V and J ends, which lost 3 bases and 6 bases, there was a span of 15 bases. The full variable domain, with the rest looked up from reference TRBV28 and TRBJ2-1, is DVKVTQSSRYLVKRTGEKVFLECVQDMDHENMFWYRQDPGLGLRLIYFSYDVKMKEKGDIPEGYSVSREKKERFSLILESASTNQTSMYLCASSFYRSPVNEQFFGPGTRLTVL.